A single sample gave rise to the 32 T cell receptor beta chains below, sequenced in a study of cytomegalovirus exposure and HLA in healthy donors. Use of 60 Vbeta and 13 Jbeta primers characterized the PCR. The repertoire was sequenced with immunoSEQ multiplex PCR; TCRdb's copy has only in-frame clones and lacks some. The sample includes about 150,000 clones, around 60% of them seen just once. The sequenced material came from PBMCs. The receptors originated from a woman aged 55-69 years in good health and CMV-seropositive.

The CDR3 coding sequence is TGTGCCTGGAGTTCGGGACAGTCTGCCGAAGCTTTCTTT. Protein product: CAWSSGQSAEAFF. The chain recombines TRBV30 with TRBJ1-1, with 7 bases lining up with TRBD1. The CDR3 spans 13 residues. Losses at the gene ends were 2 bases for V and 8 bases for J; bases not matched to a gene: 8. The germline gives CDR1 GTSNPN, CDR2 SVGIG (reference sequence).

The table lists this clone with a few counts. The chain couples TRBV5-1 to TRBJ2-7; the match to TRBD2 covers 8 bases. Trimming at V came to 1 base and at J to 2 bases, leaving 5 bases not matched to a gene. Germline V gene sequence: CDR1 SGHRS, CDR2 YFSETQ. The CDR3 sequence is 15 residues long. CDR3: CASSLSGGRTYEQYF. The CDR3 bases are TGCGCCAGCAGCTTGTCGGGAGGGCGGACCTACGAGCAGTACTTC.

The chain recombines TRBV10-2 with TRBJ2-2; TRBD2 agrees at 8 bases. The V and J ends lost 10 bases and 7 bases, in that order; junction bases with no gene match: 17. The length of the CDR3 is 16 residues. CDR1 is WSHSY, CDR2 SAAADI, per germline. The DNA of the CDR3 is TGCGCCACCGAGGTTGCGGGAGGTGCTGGGGGCGGGGAGCTGTTTTTT. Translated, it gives CATEVAGGAGGGELFF.

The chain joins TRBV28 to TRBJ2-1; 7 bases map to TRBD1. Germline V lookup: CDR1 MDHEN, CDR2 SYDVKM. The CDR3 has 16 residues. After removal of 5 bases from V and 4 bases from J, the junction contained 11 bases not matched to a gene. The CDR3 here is CASSPYRGTRYNEQFF. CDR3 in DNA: TGTGCCAGCAGTCCTTACAGGGGAACACGATACAATGAGCAGTTCTTC.

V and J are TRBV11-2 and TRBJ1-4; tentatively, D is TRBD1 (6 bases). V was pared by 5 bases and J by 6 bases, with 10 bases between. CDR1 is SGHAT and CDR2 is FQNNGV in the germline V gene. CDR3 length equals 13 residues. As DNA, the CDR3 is TGTGCCAGCAGCGTTAGACAGGATGAAAAACTGTTTTTT. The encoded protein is CASSVRQDEKLFF.

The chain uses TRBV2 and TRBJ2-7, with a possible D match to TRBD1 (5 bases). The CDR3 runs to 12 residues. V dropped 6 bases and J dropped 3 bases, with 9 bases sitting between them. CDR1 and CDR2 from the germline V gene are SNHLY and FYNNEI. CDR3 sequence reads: CASRQDNYEQYF. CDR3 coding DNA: TGTGCCAGCAGACAGGACAACTACGAGCAGTACTTC.

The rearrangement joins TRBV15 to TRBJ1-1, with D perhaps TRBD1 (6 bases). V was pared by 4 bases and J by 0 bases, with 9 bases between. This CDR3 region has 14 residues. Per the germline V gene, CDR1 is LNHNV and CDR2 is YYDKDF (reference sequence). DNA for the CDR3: TGTGCCACCAGCACCAGACAGGTGAACACTGAAGCTTTCTTT. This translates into CATSTRQVNTEAFF.

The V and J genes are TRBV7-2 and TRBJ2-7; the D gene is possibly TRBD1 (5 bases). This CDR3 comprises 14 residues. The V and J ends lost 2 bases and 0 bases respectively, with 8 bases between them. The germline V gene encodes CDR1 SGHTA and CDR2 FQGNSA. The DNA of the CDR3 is TGTGCCAGCAGCTTAACCAGGGACTCCTACGAGCAGTACTTC. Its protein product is CASSLTRDSYEQYF. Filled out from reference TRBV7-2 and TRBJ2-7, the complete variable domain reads GAGVSQSPSNKVTEKGKDVELRCDPISGHTALYWYRQSLGQGLEFLIYFQGNSAPDKSGLPSDRFSAERTGGSVSTLTIQRTQQEDSAVYLCASSLTRDSYEQYFGPGTRLTVT.

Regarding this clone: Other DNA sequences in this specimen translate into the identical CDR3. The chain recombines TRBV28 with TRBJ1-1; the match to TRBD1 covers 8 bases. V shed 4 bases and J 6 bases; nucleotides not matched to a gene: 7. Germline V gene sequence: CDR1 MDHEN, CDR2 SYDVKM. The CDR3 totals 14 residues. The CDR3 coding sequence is TGTGCCAGCAGTTACCAGACAGGGGTGGCTGAAGCTTTCTTT. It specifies CASSYQTGVAEAFF.

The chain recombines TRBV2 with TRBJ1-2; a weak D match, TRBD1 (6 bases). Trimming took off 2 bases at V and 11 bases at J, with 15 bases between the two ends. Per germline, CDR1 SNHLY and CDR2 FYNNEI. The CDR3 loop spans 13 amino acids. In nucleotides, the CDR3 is TGTGCCAGCAGTGAACCCGAACTCACAGGGTACACCTTC. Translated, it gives CASSEPELTGYTF.

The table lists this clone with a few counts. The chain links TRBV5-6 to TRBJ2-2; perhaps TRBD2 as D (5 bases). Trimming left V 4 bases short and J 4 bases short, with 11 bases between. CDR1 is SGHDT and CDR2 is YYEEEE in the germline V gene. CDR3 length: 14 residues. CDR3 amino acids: CASSAGQPTGELFF. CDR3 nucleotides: TGTGCCAGCAGCGCGGGTCAGCCCACCGGGGAGCTGTTTTTT.

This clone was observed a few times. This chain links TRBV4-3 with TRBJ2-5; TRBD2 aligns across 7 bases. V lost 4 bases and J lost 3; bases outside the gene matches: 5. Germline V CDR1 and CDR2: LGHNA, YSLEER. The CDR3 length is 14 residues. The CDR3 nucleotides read TGCGCCAGCAGCCCGGGAGGCGGGGAAGAGACCCAGTACTTC. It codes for CASSPGGGEETQYF.

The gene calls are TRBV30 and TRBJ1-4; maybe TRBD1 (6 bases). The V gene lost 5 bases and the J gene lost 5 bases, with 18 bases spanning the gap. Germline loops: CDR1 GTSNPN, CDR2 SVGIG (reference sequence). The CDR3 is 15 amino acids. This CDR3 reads CAWEDPRGLNEKLFF. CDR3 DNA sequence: TGTGCCTGGGAGGACCCCAGGGGCCTGAATGAAAAACTGTTTTTT.

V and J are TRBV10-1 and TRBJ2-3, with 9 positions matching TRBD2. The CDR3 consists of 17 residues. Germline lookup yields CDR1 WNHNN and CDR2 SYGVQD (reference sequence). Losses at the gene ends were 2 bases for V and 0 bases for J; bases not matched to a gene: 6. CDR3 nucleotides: TGCGCCAGCAGTGAGGAAAGACTAGCGGAAAGCACAGATACGCAGTATTTT. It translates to CASSEERLAESTDTQYF.

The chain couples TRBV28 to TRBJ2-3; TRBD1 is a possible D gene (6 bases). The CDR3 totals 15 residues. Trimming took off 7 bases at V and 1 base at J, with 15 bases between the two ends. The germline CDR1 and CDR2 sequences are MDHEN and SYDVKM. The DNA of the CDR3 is TGTGCCAGCAAAACAGGGTCCCCCCGCACAGATACGCAGTATTTT. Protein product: CASKTGSPRTDTQYF.

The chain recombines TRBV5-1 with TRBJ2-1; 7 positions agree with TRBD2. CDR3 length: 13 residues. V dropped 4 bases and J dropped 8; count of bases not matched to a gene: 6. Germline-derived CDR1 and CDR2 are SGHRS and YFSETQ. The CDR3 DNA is TGCGCCAGCAGCGATGGTGGGGGGGATGAGCAGTTCTTC. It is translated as CASSDGGGDEQFF.

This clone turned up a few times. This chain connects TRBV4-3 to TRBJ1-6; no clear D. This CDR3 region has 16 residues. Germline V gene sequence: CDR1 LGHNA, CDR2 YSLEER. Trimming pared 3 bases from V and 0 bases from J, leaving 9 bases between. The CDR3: CASSQDYSSYNSPLHF. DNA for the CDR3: TGCGCCAGCAGCCAGGACTATAGCTCCTATAATTCACCCCTCCACTTT.

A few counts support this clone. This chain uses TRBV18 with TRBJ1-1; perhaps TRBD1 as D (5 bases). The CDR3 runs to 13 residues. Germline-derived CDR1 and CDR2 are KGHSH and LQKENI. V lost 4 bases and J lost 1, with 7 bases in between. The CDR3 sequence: CASSQTENTEAFF. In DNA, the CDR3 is TGTGCCAGCTCACAGACAGAGAACACTGAAGCTTTCTTT.

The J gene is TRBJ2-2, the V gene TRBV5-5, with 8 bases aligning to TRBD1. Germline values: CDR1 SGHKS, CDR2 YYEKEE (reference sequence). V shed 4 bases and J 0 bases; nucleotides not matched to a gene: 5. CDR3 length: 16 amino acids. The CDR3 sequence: CASSGGQATNTGELFF. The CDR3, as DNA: TGTGCCAGCAGCGGGGGACAGGCGACGAACACCGGGGAGCTGTTTTTT. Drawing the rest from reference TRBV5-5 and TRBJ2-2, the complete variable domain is DAGVTQSPTHLIKTRGQQVTLRCSPISGHKSVSWYQQVLGQGPQFIFQYYEKEERGRGNFPDRFSARQFPNYSSELNVNALLLGDSALYLCASSGGQATNTGELFFGEGSRLTVL.

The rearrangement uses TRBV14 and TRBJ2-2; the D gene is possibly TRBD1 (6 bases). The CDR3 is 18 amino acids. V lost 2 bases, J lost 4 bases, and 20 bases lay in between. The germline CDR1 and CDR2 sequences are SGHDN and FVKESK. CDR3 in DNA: TGTGCCAGCAGCCAATTCCCCTTCCAGGGGCCGGGCACCGGGGAGCTGTTTTTT. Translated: CASSQFPFQGPGTGELFF.

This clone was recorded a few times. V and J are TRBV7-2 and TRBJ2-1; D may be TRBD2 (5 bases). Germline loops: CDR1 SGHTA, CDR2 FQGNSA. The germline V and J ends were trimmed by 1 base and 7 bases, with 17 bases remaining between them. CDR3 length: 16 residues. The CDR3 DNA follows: TGTGCCAGCAGCTTAGAGGGTCTAGCAAACTTTAATGAGCAGTTCTTC. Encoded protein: CASSLEGLANFNEQFF.

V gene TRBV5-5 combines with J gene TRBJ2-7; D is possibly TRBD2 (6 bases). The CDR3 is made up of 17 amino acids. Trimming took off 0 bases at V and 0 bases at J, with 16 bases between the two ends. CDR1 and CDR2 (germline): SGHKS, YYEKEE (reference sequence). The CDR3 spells CASSLVLGGASSYEQYF. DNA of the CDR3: TGTGCCAGCAGCTTGGTGTTGGGCGGGGCCAGCTCCTACGAGCAGTACTTC.

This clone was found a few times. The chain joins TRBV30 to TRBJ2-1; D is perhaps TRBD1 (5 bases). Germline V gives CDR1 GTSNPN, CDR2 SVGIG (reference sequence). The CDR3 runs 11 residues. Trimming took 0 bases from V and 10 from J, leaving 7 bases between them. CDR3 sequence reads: CAWSVGAEQFF. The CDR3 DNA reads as TGTGCCTGGAGTGTAGGGGCAGAGCAGTTCTTC. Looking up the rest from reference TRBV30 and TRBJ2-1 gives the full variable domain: SQTIHQWPATLVQPVGSPLSLECTVEGTSNPNLYWYRQAAGRGLQLLFYSVGIGQISSEVPQNLSASRPQDRQFILSSKKLLLSDSGFYLCAWSVGAEQFFGPGTRLTVL.

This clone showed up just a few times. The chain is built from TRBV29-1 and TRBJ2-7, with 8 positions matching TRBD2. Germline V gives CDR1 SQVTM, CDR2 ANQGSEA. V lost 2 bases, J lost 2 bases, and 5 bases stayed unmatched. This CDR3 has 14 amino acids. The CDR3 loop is CSVEYREGTYEQYF. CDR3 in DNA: TGCAGCGTTGAATATCGGGAGGGAACCTACGAGCAGTACTTC.

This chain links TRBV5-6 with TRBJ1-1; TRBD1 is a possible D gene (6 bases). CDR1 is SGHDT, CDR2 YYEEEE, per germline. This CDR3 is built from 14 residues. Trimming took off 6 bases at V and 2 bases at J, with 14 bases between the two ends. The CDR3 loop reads CASTPTGFNTEAFF. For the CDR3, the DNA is TGTGCCAGCACCCCGACAGGATTTAACACTGAAGCTTTCTTT.

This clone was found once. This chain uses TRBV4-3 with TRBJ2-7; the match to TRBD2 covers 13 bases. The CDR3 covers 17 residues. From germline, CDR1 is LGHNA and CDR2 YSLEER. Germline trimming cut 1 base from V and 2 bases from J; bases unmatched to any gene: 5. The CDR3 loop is CASSQGTGLAGTYEQYF. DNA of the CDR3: TGCGCCAGCAGCCAAGGAACGGGACTAGCGGGGACCTACGAGCAGTACTTC.

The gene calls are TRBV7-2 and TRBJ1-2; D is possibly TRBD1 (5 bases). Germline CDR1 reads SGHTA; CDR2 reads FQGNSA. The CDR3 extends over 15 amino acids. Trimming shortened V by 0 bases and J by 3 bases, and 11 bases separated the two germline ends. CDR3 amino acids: CASSLAQGGDYGYTF. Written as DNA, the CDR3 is TGTGCCAGCAGCTTAGCCCAGGGTGGGGACTATGGCTACACCTTC.

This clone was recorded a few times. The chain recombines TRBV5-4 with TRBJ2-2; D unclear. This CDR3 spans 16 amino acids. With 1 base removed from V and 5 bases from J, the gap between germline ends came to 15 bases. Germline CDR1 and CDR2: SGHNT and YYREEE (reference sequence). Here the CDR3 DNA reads TGTGCCAGCAGCTTGTTGTTAGCCGGTTTAACCGGGGAGCTGTTTTTT. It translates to CASSLLLAGLTGELFF.

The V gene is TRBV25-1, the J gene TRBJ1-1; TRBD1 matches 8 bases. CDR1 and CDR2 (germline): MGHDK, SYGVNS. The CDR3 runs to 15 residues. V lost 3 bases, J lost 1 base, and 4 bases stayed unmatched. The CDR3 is CASSDIGQGNTEAFF. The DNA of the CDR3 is TGTGCCAGCAGTGACATAGGACAGGGGAACACTGAAGCTTTCTTT.

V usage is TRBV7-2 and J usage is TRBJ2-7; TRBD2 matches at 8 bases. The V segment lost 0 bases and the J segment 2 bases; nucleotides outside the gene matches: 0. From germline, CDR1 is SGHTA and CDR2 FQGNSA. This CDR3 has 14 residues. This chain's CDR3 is CASSLAGLAYEQYF. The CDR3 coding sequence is TGTGCCAGCAGCTTAGCGGGACTAGCCTACGAGCAGTACTTC.

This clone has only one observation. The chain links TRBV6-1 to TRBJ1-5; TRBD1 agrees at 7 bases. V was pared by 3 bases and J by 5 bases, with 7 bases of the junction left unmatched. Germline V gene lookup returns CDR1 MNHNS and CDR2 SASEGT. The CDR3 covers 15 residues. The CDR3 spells CASSDTGEYYQPQHF. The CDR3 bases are TGTGCCAGCAGTGACACAGGGGAATACTATCAGCCCCAGCATTTT.

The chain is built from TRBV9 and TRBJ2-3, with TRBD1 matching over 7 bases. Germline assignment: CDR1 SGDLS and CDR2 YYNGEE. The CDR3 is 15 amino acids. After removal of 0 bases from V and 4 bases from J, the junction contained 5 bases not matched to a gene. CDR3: CASSVDRGGADTQYF. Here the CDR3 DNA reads TGTGCCAGCAGCGTAGACAGGGGTGGTGCAGATACGCAGTATTTT.